This T cell receptor beta chain was retrieved from a study of blood T cell repertoires in COVID-19. Germline V gene sequence: CDR1 LGHDT, CDR2 YNNKEL (reference sequence). The CDR3 length is 15 residues. Deletions cut 0 bases from V and 0 bases from J, with 8 bases between. Profiling relied on immunoSEQ multiplex PCR, and the TCRdb table lists in-frame clones only, not all of them. The data hold about 250,000 clones, with roughly 90% observed a single time. This receptor was identified in a woman aged 45-65 years who had recovered from COVID-19. The sample consisted of PBMCs or T cells enriched from blood (not recorded which). The rearrangement joins TRBV3-1 (or the pseudogene TRBV3-2) to TRBJ1-1, with D hard to call. CDR3 sequence (DNA): TGTGCCAGCAGCCAAGATATCGGGGTGAACACTGAAGCTTTCTTT. Protein: CASSQDIGVNTEAFF.